What follows are 9 T cell receptor beta chains derived from one specimen sequenced in a study of shared clonotypes between healthy human individuals. The method was immunoSEQ multiplex PCR; TCRdb's version includes in-frame clones alone and lacks a portion of them. The sample holds fewer than 550,000 clones, nearly 80% seen once. The sample comprised PBMCs. Receptors originate from a woman aged 40-49 years in good health. Some clones in this sample may be carry-over from other donors' samples.

A remark on this clone: This may come from a read error, since a much larger clone is one base off. Additional DNA sequences in this sample encode the identical CDR3. The chain is built from TRBV10-3 and TRBJ2-2; tentative D call: TRBD2 (6 bases). Trimming pared 8 bases from V and 5 bases from J, leaving 15 bases between. The CDR3 consists of 14 residues. Germline CDR1 ENHRY, CDR2 SYGVKD. The CDR3 nucleotides read TGTGCCATCGCGGCTCCGGGAGTTACCGGGGAGCTGTTTTTT. Encoded protein: CAIAAPGVTGELFF.

This clone occurred once. The chain joins TRBV11-1 to TRBJ2-3; D possibly corresponds to TRBD2 (5 bases). There are 16 residues in the CDR3. V dropped 2 bases and J dropped 0 bases, with 12 bases sitting between them. CDR1 and CDR2 (germline): SGHAT, FQDESV (reference sequence). This CDR3 reads CASSLREGASTDTQYF. As DNA, the CDR3 is TGTGCCAGCAGCTTACGTGAGGGCGCTAGCACAGATACGCAGTATTTT.

The chain joins TRBV27 to TRBJ2-5, with D perhaps TRBD1 (5 bases). Trimming stripped 3 bases from V and 5 bases from J, with 19 bases between. The CDR3 length is 16 residues. Germline CDR1 is MNHEY and CDR2 is SMNVEV (reference sequence). The CDR3 protein is CASSLGRDSSGETQYF. The CDR3 DNA is TGTGCCAGCAGTTTGGGTCGAGACAGCTCCGGGGAGACCCAGTACTTC.

The chain carries TRBV6-1 and TRBJ2-1; TRBD2 aligns across 7 bases. The length of the CDR3 is 16 residues. Germline V lookup: CDR1 MNHNS, CDR2 SASEGT. V was clipped by 4 bases and J by 7 bases; unmatched bases: 13. Here the CDR3 reads CASSAPVAGEWNEQFF. The CDR3 region has the DNA TGTGCCAGCAGTGCCCCCGTAGCGGGTGAGTGGAATGAGCAGTTCTTC.

This clone has just a few counts. Here the CDR3 DNA reads TGTGCCTCCCAAGGACAAAGCTCCTACGAGCAGTACTTC. This sequence encodes CASQGQSSYEQYF. The rearrangement joins TRBV7-9 to TRBJ2-7; the D gene is possibly TRBD1 (5 bases). The germline V gene has CDR1 SEHNR and CDR2 FQNEAQ (reference sequence). The CDR3 length is 13 residues. V was clipped by 11 bases and J by 0 bases, with 14 bases between them.

V usage is TRBV19 and J usage is TRBJ2-5; no firm D call. The CDR3 contains 14 residues. The germline V and J ends were trimmed by 5 bases and 2 bases, with 12 bases remaining between them. Germline lookup yields CDR1 LNHDA and CDR2 SQIVND (reference sequence). The CDR3 spells CASSSPREQETQYF. CDR3 nucleotides: TGTGCCAGTAGTTCTCCCAGAGAACAAGAGACCCAGTACTTC.

The J gene is TRBJ2-1, the V gene TRBV10-2; 9 bases line up with TRBD2. The CDR3 extends over 15 amino acids. The junction had 5 bases not matched to a gene; V was cut back by 6 bases and J by 2 bases. Germline assignment: CDR1 WSHSY and CDR2 SAAADI. The CDR3 loop is CASSGLANPYNEQFF. The CDR3 DNA is TGCGCCAGCAGCGGACTAGCGAACCCCTACAATGAGCAGTTCTTC.

The chain joins TRBV11-2 to TRBJ1-4, with TRBD1 matching over 9 bases. The CDR3 has 14 residues. Per the germline V gene, CDR1 is SGHAT and CDR2 is FQNNGV. With V trimmed by 5 bases and J by 5 bases, 3 bases remained unmatched. The CDR3 bases are TGTGCCAGCAGCCATGACAGGGGGAATGAAAAACTGTTTTTT. Protein: CASSHDRGNEKLFF.

The gene calls are TRBV28 and TRBJ2-7, with TRBD2 matching 12 bases. Unmatched junction bases numbered 3, after V lost 7 bases and J lost 2 bases. Germline V gene lookup returns CDR1 MDHEN and CDR2 SYDVKM. The CDR3 has 14 residues. CDR3 amino acids: CASKGTSGPYEQYF. The CDR3 DNA reads TGTGCCAGCAAAGGGACTAGCGGGCCCTACGAGCAGTACTTC.